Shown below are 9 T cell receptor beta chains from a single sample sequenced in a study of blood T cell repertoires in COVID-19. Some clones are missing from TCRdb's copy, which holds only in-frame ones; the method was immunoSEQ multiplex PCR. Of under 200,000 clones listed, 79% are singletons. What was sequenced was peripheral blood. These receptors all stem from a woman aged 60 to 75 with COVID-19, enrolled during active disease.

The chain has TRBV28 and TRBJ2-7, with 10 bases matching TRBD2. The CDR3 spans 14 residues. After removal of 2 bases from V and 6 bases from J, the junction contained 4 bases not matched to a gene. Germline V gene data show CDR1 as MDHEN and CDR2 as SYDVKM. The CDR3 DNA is TGTGCCAGCAGTTTAATGCTAGCGGGGGTCGAGCAGTACGTC. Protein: CASSLMLAGVEQYV.

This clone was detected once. CDR3 loop: CASSRQTGATINSPLHF. DNA for the CDR3: TGTGCCAGCAGTCGCCAAACAGGGGCAACAATAAATTCACCCCTCCACTTT. The chain employs TRBV27 and TRBJ1-6, with 7 nucleotides matching TRBD1. V was clipped by 5 bases and J by 7 bases; unmatched bases: 14. CDR3 length equals 17 residues. From germline, CDR1 is MNHEY and CDR2 SMNVEV (reference sequence).

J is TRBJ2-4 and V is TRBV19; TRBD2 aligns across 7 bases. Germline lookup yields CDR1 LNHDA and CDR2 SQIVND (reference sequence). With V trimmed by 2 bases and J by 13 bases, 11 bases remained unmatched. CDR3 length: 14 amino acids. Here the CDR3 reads CASSITGEGHGQYF. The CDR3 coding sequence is TGTGCCAGTAGTATAACGGGGGAGGGCCATGGGCAGTACTTC.

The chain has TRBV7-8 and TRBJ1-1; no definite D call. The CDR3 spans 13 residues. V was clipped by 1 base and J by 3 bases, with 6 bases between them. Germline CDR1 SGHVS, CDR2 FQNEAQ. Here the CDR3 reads CASSLGLDTEAFF. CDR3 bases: TGTGCCAGCAGCTTAGGACTAGACACTGAAGCTTTCTTT.

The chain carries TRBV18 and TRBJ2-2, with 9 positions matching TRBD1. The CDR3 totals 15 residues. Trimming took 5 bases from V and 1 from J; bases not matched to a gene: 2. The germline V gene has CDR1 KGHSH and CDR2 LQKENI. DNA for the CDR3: TGTGCCAGCTCAGCGGGACAGGGGAACACCGGGGAGCTGTTTTTT. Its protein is CASSAGQGNTGELFF.

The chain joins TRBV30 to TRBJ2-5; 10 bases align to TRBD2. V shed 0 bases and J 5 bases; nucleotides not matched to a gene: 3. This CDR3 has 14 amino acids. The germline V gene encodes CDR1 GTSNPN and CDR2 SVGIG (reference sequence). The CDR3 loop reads CAWSVTAGGETQYF. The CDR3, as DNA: TGTGCCTGGAGTGTAACAGCGGGAGGGGAGACCCAGTACTTC.

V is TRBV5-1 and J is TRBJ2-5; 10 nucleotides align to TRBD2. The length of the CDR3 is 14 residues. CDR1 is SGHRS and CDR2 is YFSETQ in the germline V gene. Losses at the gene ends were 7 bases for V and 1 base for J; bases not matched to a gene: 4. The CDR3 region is CASSSGGAQETQYF. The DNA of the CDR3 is TGCGCCAGCTCGAGCGGGGGGGCCCAAGAGACCCAGTACTTC.

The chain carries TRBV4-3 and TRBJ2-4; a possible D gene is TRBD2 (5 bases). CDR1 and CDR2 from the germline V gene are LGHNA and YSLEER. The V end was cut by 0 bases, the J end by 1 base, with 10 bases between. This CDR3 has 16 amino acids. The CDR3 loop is CASSQDGRGAKNIQYF. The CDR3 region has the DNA TGCGCCAGCAGCCAAGATGGGAGAGGGGCCAAAAACATTCAGTACTTC.

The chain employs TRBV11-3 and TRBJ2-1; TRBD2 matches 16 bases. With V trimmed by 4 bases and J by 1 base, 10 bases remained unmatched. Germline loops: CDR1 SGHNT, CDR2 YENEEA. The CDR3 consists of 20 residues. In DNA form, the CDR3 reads TGTGCCAGCAGCTCACCATCCGGGACTAGCGGGGGGGCATCCTACAATGAGCAGTTCTTC. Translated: CASSSPSGTSGGASYNEQFF.